The 12 T cell receptor beta chains below come from one sample, sequenced in a study of cytotoxic CD8 clonotypes in ibrutinib-treated CLL. Libraries were prepared by immunoSEQ multiplex PCR; TCRdb keeps only in-frame clonotypes and omits some of them. The sample shows tens of thousands of clones, more than 60% of them seen only once. The sample here was PBMCs, taken after 24 months of ibrutinib treatment. The origin of the receptors is a human donor with chronic lymphocytic leukemia.

This clone was seen more than once but under ten times. This chain links TRBV7-9 with TRBJ1-2; D might be TRBD1 (6 bases). CDR3 length: 13 amino acids. V lost 6 bases, J lost 4 bases, and 12 bases lay in between. Germline lookup yields CDR1 SEHNR and CDR2 FQNEAQ (reference sequence). CDR3 sequence reads: CASRSGETYGYTF. The CDR3 coding sequence is TGTGCCAGCAGGTCAGGGGAAACCTATGGCTACACCTTC. Together with reference TRBV7-9 and TRBJ1-2, the CDR3 gives the full variable domain: DTGVSQNPRHKITKRGQNVTFRCDPISEHNRLYWYRQTLGQGPEFLTYFQNEAQLEKSRLLSDRFSAERPKGSFSTLEIQRTEQGDSAMYLCASRSGETYGYTFGSGTRLTVV.

The J gene is TRBJ2-3, the V gene TRBV15, with 11 positions matching TRBD2. There are 16 residues in the CDR3. Germline trimming cut 5 bases from V and 3 bases from J; bases unmatched to any gene: 7. Germline V gene lookup returns CDR1 LNHNV and CDR2 YYDKDF (reference sequence). The CDR3 DNA sequence: TGTGCCACCAGCTCCCTGACTAGCGGGGTTACAGATACGCAGTATTTT. Residues: CATSSLTSGVTDTQYF.

The table lists this clone with a few counts. This chain links TRBV19 with TRBJ1-2, with TRBD1 matching 9 bases. Losses at the gene ends were 6 bases for V and 8 bases for J; bases not matched to a gene: 13. Germline V lookup: CDR1 LNHDA, CDR2 SQIVND (reference sequence). The CDR3 extends over 15 amino acids. CDR3 sequence: CASSPIIGTGYGYTF. Written as DNA, the CDR3 is TGTGCCAGTAGCCCAATTATAGGGACAGGGTACGGCTACACCTTC.

The CDR3 coding sequence is TGTGCCAGCAGTTTATTCCAGGGCTATGGCTACACCTTC. Amino acid sequence: CASSLFQGYGYTF. The chain couples TRBV28 to TRBJ1-2, with D possibly matching TRBD1 (5 bases). The germline V and J ends were trimmed by 1 base and 4 bases, with 7 bases remaining between them. This CDR3 is 13 amino acids long. Germline lookup yields CDR1 MDHEN and CDR2 SYDVKM.

The CDR3 reads CAWSTGFGGSGYTF. As DNA, the CDR3 is TGTGCCTGGAGTACGGGCTTTGGCGGAAGTGGCTACACCTTC. This chain joins TRBV30 and TRBJ1-2; no clear D gene. Germline lookup yields CDR1 GTSNPN and CDR2 SVGIG (reference sequence). The V end lost 2 bases, the J end lost 7 bases, and 17 bases lay between the germline ends. This CDR3 contains 14 residues.

The V gene is TRBV2, the J gene TRBJ1-5; TRBD1 might be the D (5 bases). V lost 8 bases and J lost 10, with 18 bases in between. Germline V gene sequence: CDR1 SNHLY, CDR2 FYNNEI. The CDR3 has 13 residues. The CDR3 bases are TGTGCCAGCGGGGGACGGCCTTCGGGACCCCAGCATTTT. Encoded protein: CASGGRPSGPQHF.

This clone appeared a single time. The chain employs TRBV30 and TRBJ2-5; D call uncertain. CDR1 and CDR2 from the germline V gene are GTSNPN and SVGIG (reference sequence). There are 13 residues in the CDR3. Between the trimmed V and J ends, which lost 1 base and 7 bases, there was a span of 13 bases. CDR3 nucleotides: TGTGCCTGGAGTGGTAGTAGCCGGGTGACCCAGTACTTC. Translation gives CAWSGSSRVTQYF.

The chain links TRBV4-1 to TRBJ1-2; D uncertain. Trimming cost V 0 bases and J 2 bases, with 16 bases left between them. The CDR3 spans 17 residues. Looked up from germline, CDR1 is MGHRA and CDR2 is YSYEKL. The CDR3 loop reads CASSQDPPELTNYGYTF. In nucleotides, the CDR3 is TGCGCCAGCAGCCAAGATCCGCCGGAACTAACCAACTATGGCTACACCTTC.

The gene calls are TRBV11-2 and TRBJ2-7; 9 nucleotides match TRBD1. The V gene end was trimmed by 5 bases and the J gene end by 2 bases; junction bases not matched to a gene: 10. From germline, CDR1 is SGHAT and CDR2 FQNNGV. This CDR3 spans 16 amino acids. The CDR3, as DNA: TGTGCCAGCAGCGTCACTCCCGGGACAGGGCCCTACGAGCAGTACTTC. Residues: CASSVTPGTGPYEQYF.

The rearrangement links TRBV20-1 to TRBJ1-1; D is unclear. The germline gives CDR1 DFQATT, CDR2 SNEGSKA (reference sequence). With 2 bases removed from V and 8 bases from J, the gap between germline ends came to 9 bases. The CDR3 covers 11 residues. The CDR3 loop reads CSARKEREAFF. Here the CDR3 DNA reads TGCAGTGCTAGAAAAGAGCGGGAAGCTTTCTTT.

This chain links TRBV19 with TRBJ1-4; 7 bases fit TRBD1. Germline V gives CDR1 LNHDA, CDR2 SQIVND (reference sequence). The CDR3 extends over 15 amino acids. The V and J ends lost 9 bases and 0 bases, in that order; junction bases with no gene match: 7. CDR3 in amino acids: CASRGQFATNEKLFF. In DNA form, the CDR3 reads TGTGCCAGCCGGGGACAGTTCGCAACTAATGAAAAACTGTTTTTT.

The chain joins TRBV4-3 to TRBJ1-4; D unresolved. Trimming removed 1 base from V and 11 bases from J, with 11 bases in between. The germline V gene has CDR1 LGHNA and CDR2 YSLEER. The CDR3 sequence is 13 residues long. The CDR3 DNA reads TGCGCCAGCAGCCAAGCACAGCAAAGGAAACTGTTTTTT. It codes for CASSQAQQRKLFF.